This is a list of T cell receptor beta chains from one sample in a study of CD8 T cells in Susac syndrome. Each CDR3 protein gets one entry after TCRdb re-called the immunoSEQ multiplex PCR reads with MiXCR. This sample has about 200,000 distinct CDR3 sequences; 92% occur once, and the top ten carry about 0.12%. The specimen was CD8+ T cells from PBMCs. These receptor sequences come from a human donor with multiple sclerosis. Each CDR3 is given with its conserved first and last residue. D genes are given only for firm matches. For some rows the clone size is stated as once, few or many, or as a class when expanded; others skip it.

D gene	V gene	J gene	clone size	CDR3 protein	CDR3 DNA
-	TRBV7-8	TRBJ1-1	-	CASSLNIYEGRNTEAFF	TGTGCCAGCAGCTTAAATATTTATGAGGGGAGGAACACTGAAGCTTTCTTT
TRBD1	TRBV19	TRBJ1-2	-	CASSIGGTAGNYGYTF	TGTGCCAGTAGTATAGGGGGGACAGCCGGTAACTATGGCTACACCTTC
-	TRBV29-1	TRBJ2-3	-	CSTNPADGYTQYF	TGCAGCACAAACCCGGCAGATGGGTATACGCAGTATTTT
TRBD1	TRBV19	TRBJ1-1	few	CASSAGTVYEAFF	TGTGCCAGTAGTGCCGGGACAGTTTATGAAGCTTTCTTT
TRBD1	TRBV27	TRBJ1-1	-	CASSSGGQVEAFF	TGTGCCAGCAGTTCAGGGGGCCAGGTTGAAGCTTTCTTT
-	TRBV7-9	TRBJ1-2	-	CASSPKTDTDYGYTF	TGTGCCAGCAGCCCGAAGACAGATACAGACTATGGCTACACCTTC
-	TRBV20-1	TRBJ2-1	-	CSALGGPTSNEQFF	TGCAGTGCTTTAGGGGGTCCTACGTCGAATGAGCAGTTCTTC
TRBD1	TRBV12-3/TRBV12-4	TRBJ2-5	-	CASSLFKGAHAKETQYF	TGTGCCAGCAGTTTATTTAAGGGGGCCCACGCAAAAGAGACCCAGTACTTC
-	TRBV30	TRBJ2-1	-	CACQGEGNSYNEQFF	TGTGCCTGCCAGGGGGAGGGTAACTCCTACAATGAGCAGTTCTTC
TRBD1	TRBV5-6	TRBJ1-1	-	CASSFGTGGPEAFF	TGTGCCAGCAGCTTTGGTACAGGGGGACCTGAAGCTTTCTTT
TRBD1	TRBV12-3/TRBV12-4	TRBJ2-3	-	CASSRTLNRGDSTDTQYF	TGTGCCAGCAGTCGAACACTAAACAGGGGGGATAGCACAGATACGCAGTATTTT
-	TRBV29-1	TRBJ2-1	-	CSVRYPRNEQFF	TGCAGCGTCCGATACCCCCGTAATGAGCAGTTCTTC
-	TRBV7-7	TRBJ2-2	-	CASSLNRNTGELFF	TGTGCTAGCAGCTTAAACCGGAACACCGGGGAGCTGTTTTTT
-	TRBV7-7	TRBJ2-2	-	CASSSGLKTGELFF	TGTGCTAGCAGCTCCGGACTTAAAACCGGGGAGCTGTTTTTT
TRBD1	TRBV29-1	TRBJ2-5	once	CSVGVTGQGLGGTQYF	TGCAGCGTTGGAGTCACAGGACAGGGGCTCGGAGGGACCCAGTACTTC
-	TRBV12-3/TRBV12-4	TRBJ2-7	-	CASSLVPAGGEQYF	TGTGCCAGCAGTTTAGTGCCGGCCGGTGGCGAGCAGTACTTC
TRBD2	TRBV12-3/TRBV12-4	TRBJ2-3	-	CASGRGGSDTQYF	TGTGCCAGCGGACGGGGGGGGTCAGATACGCAGTATTTT
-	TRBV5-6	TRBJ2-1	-	CASSLVAGGSEQFF	TGTGCCAGCAGCTTGGTTGCCGGTGGGAGTGAGCAGTTCTTC
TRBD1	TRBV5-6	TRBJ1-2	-	CASSLVGTGHGYTF	TGTGCCAGCAGCTTAGTCGGGACAGGGCATGGCTACACCTTC
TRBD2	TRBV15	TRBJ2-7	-	CATSRLRGGHYEQYF	TGTGCCACCAGCAGACTGAGGGGAGGGCATTACGAGCAGTACTTC
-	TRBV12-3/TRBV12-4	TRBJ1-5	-	CASSSVGYSNQPQHF	TGTGCCAGCAGCTCCGTGGGTTATAGCAATCAGCCCCAGCATTTT
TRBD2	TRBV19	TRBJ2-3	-	CASSILAGGKDTQYF	TGTGCCAGTAGTATACTAGCGGGAGGGAAAGATACGCAGTATTTT
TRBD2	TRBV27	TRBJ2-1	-	CASSLLELAGNEQFF	TGTGCCAGCAGTTTATTGGAACTAGCGGGTAATGAGCAGTTCTTC
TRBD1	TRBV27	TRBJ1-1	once	CASSPTLTGTAPAGEAFF	TGTGCCAGCAGTCCCACCCTTACCGGGACAGCACCCGCGGGTGAAGCTTTCTTT
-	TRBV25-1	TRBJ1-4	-	CANPIPQGNEKLFF	TGTGCCAACCCGATACCCCAGGGAAATGAAAAACTGTTTTTT
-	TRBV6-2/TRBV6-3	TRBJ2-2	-	CASSYSERALNTGELFF	TGTGCCAGCAGTTACTCCGAGCGGGCGCTGAACACCGGGGAGCTGTTTTTT
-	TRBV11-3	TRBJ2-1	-	CASSPWGGGPTYNEQFF	TGTGCCAGCAGCCCATGGGGCGGGGGCCCAACCTACAATGAGCAGTTCTTC
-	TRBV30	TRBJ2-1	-	CAWTAGFKGSYNEQFF	TGTGCCTGGACCGCAGGGTTCAAGGGCTCCTACAATGAGCAGTTCTTC
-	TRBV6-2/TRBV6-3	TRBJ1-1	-	CASSQARGTEAFF	TGTGCCAGCAGCCAAGCTCGGGGGACTGAAGCTTTCTTT
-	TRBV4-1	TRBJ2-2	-	CASSQGQSGELFF	TGCGCCAGCAGCCAAGGACAGTCCGGGGAGCTGTTTTTT
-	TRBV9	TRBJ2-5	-	CASSVVLGETQYF	TGTGCCAGCAGCGTAGTGCTGGGAGAGACCCAGTACTTC
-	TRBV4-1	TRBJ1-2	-	CASSQEDISYTF	TGCGCCAGCAGCCAGGAGGACATAAGCTACACCTTC
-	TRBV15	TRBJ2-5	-	CATSRKSGAPETQYF	TGTGCCACCAGCAGAAAGTCGGGGGCCCCGGAGACCCAGTACTTC
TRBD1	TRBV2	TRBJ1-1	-	CATFWFEGANTEAFF	TGTGCCACCTTTTGGTTCGAGGGGGCGAACACTGAAGCTTTCTTT
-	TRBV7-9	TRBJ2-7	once	CASSNMGTANTYEQYF	TGTGCCAGCAGCAACATGGGCACAGCAAACACCTACGAGCAGTACTTC